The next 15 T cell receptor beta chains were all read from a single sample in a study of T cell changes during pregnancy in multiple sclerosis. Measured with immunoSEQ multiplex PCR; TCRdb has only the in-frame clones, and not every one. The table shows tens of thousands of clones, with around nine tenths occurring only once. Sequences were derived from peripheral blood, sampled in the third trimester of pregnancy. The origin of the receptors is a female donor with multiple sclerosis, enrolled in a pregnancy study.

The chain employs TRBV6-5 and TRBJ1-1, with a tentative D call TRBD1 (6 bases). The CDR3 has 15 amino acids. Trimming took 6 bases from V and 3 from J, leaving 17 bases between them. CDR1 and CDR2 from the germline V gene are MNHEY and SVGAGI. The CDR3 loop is CASRVPGTTHTEAFF. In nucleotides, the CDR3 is TGTGCCAGCAGGGTCCCCGGGACAACACACACTGAAGCTTTCTTT.

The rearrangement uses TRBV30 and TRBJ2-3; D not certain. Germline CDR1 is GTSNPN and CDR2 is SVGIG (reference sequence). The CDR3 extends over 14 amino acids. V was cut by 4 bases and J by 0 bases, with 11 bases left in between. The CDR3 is CAWKYSGSTDTQYF. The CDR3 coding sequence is TGTGCCTGGAAATATTCCGGTAGCACAGATACGCAGTATTTT.

CDR3 nucleotide sequence: TGTGCCAGCAGACAGGGGGCGAACAGTGAGCAGTTCTTC. Amino acid sequence: CASRQGANSEQFF. The gene calls are TRBV27 and TRBJ2-1; TRBD1 aligns across 9 bases. The CDR3 is 13 amino acids. Germline V lookup: CDR1 MNHEY, CDR2 SMNVEV (reference sequence). V lost 6 bases to trimming and J lost 9 bases; unmatched junction nucleotides: 6.

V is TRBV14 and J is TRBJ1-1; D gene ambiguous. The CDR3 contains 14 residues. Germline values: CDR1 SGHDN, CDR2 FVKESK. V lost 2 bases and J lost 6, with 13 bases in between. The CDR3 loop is CASSQYRSVAEAFF. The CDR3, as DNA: TGTGCCAGCAGCCAATACAGAAGTGTCGCTGAAGCTTTCTTT.

CDR3 sequence (DNA): TGTGCCAGCAGTTACTTTGGGGGAGGGCCTAATGAGCAGTTCTTC. Protein product: CASSYFGGGPNEQFF. The chain couples TRBV6-5 to TRBJ2-1; 7 nucleotides agree with TRBD2. This CDR3 contains 15 residues. Trimming took 1 base from V and 7 from J; bases not matched to a gene: 7. Germline V gives CDR1 MNHEY, CDR2 SVGAGI.

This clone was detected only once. The CDR3 sequence: CASSGDQANIQYF. In DNA form, the CDR3 reads TGTGCCAGCAGCGGCGACCAAGCGAACATTCAGTACTTC. This chain links TRBV2 with TRBJ2-4; D call uncertain. V was trimmed by 6 bases and J by 7 bases, leaving 13 bases between them. The germline CDR1 and CDR2 sequences are SNHLY and FYNNEI. The CDR3 loop spans 13 amino acids.

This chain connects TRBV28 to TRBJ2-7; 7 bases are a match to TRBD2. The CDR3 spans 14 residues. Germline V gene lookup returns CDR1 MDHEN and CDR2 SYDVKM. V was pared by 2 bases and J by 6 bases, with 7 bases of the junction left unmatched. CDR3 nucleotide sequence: TGTGCCAGCAGTTTAAGGTCGACGGGGGGCGAGCAGTACTTC. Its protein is CASSLRSTGGEQYF.

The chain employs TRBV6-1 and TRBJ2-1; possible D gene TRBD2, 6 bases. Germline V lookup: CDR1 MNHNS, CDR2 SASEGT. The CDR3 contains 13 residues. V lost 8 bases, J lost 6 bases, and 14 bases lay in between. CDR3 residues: CASRDWQTNEQFF. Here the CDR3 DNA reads TGTGCCAGCCGGGACTGGCAAACCAATGAGCAGTTCTTC.

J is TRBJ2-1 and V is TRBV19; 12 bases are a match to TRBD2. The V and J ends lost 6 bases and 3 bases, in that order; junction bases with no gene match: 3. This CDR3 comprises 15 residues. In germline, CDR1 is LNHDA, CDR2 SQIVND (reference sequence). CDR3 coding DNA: TGTGCCAGTAGGAGGACTAGCGGGGACTACAATGAGCAGTTCTTC. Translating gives CASRRTSGDYNEQFF. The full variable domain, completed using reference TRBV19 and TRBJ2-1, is DGGITQSPKYLFRKEGQNVTLSCEQNLNHDAMYWYRQDPGQGLRLIYYSQIVNDFQKGDIAEGYSVSREKKESFPLTVTSAQKNPTAFYLCASRRTSGDYNEQFFGPGTRLTVL.

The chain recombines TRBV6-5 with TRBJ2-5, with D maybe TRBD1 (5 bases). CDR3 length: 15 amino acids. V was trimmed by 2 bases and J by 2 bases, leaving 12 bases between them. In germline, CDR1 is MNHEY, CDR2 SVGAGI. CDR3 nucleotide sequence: TGTGCCAGCAGTTACGAACAGGCGGTACAAGAGACCCAGTACTTC. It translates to CASSYEQAVQETQYF.

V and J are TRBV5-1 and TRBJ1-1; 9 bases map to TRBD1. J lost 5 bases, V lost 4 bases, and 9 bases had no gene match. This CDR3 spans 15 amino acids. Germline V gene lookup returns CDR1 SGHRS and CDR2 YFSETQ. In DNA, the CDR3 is TGCGCCAGCAGCCTACTGACCGACAGGGGGACTGAAGCTTTCTTT. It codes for CASSLLTDRGTEAFF.

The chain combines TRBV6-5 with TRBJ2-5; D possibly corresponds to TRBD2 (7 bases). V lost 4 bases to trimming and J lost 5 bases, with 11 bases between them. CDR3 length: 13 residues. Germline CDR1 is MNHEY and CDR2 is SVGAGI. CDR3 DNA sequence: TGTGCCAGCAGTTCCTGGGGGGGCGAGACCCAGTACTTC. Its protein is CASSSWGGETQYF.

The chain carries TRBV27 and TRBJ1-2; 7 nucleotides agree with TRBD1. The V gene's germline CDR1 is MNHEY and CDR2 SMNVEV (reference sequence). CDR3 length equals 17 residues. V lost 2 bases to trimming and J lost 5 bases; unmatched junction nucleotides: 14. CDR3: CASSLVGTDIQLYGYTF. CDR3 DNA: TGTGCCAGCAGTTTAGTCGGGACAGACATCCAACTTTATGGCTACACCTTC.

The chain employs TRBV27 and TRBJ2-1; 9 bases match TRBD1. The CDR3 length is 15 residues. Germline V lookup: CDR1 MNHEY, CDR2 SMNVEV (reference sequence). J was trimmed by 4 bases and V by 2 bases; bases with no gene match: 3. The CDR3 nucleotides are TGTGCCAGCAGTTTAAGGGGACAGGGATACAATGAGCAGTTCTTC. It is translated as CASSLRGQGYNEQFF.

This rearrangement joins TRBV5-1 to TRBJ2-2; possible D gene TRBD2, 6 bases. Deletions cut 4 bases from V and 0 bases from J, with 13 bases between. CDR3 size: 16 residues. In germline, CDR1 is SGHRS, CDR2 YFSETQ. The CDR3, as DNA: TGCGCCAGCAGCCAAAGCGGGCCCTCGAACACCGGGGAGCTGTTTTTT. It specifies CASSQSGPSNTGELFF.